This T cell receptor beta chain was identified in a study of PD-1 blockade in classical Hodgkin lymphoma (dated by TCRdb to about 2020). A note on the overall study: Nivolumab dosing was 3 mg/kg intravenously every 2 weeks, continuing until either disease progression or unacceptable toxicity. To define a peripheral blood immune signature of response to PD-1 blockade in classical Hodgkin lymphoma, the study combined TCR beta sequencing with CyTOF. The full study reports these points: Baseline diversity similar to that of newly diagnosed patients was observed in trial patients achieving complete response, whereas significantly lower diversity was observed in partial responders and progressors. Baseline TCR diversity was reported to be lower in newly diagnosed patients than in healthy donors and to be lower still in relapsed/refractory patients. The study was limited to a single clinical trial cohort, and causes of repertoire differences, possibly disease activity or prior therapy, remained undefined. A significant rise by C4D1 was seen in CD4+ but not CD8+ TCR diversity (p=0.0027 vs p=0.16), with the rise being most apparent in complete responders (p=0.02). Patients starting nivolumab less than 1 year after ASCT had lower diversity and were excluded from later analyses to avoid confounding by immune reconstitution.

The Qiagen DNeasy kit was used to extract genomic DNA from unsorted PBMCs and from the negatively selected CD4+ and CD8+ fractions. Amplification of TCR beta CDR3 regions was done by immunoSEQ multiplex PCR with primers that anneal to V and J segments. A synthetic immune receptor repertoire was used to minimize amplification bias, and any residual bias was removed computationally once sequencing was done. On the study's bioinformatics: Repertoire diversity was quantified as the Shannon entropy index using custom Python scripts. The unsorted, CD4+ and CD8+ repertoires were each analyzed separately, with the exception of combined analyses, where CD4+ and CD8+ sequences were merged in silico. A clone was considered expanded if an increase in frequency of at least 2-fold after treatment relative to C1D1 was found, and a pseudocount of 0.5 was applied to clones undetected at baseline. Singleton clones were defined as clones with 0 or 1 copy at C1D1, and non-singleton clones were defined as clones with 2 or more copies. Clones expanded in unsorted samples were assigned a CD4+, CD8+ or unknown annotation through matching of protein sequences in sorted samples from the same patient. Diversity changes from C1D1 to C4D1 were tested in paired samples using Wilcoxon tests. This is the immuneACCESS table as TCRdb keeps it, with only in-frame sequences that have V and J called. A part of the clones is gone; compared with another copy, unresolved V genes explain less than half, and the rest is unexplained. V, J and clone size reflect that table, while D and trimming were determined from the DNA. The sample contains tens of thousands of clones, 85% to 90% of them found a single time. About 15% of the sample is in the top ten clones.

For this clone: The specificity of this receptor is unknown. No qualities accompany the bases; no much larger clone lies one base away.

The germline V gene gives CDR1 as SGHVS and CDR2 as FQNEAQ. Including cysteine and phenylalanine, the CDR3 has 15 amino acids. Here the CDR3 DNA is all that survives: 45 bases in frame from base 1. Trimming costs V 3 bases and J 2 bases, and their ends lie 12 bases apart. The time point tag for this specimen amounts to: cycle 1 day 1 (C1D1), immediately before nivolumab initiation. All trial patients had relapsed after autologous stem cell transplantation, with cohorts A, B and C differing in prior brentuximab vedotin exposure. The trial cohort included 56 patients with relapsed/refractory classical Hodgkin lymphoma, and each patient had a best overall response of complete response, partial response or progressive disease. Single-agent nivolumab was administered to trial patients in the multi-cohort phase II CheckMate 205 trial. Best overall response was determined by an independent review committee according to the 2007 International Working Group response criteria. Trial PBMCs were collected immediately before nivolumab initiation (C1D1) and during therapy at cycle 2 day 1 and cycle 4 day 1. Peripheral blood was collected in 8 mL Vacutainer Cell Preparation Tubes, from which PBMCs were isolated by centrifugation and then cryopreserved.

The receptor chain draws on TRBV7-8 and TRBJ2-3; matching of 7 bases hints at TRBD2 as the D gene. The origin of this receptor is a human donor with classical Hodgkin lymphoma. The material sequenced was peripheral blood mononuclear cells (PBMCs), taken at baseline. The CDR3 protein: CASSFSGGLTDTQYF. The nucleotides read TGTGCCAGCAGCTTTTCGGGGGGCCTCACAGATACGCAGTATTTT.